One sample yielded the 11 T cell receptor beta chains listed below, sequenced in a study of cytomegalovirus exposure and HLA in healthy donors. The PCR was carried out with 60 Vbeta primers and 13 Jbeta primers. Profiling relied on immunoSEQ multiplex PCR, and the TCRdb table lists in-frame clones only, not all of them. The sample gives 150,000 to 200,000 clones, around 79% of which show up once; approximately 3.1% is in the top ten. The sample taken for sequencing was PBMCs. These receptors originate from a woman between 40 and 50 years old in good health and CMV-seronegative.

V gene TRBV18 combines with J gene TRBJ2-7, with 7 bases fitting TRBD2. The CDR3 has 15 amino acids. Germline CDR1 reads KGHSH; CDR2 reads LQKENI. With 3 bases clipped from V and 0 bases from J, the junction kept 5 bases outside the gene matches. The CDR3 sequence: CASSPGLKSSYEQYF. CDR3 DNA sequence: TGTGCCAGCTCACCGGGACTAAAGAGCTCCTACGAGCAGTACTTC.

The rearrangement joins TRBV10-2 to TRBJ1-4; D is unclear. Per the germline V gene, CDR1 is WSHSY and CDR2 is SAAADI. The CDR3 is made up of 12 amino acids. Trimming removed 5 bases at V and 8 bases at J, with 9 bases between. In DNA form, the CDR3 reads TGCGCCAGCAGTACGAACAGCGAAAAACTGTTTTTT. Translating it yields CASSTNSEKLFF.

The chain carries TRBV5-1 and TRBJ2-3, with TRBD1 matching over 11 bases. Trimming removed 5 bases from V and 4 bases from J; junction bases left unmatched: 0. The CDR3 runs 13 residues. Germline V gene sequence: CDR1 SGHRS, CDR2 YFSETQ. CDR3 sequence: CASRGQGADTQYF. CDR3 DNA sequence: TGCGCCAGCAGGGGACAGGGGGCAGATACGCAGTATTTT. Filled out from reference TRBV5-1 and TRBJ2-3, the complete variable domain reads KAGVTQTPRYLIKTRGQQVTLSCSPISGHRSVSWYQQTPGQGLQFLFEYFSETQRNKGNFPGRFSGRQFSNSRSEMNVSTLELGDSALYLCASRGQGADTQYFGPGTRLTVL.

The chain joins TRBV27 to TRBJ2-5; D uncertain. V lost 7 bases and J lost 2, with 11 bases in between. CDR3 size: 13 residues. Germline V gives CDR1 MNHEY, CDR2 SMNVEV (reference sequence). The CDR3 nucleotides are TGTGCCAGCACCTGTTCAGTTCAAGAGACCCAGTACTTC. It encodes CASTCSVQETQYF.

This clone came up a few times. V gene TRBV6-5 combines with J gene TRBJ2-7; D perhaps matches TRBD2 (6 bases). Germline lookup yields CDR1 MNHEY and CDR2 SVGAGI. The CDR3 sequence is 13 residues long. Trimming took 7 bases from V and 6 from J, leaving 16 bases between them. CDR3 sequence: CASTSVGGGEQYF. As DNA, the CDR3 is TGTGCCAGCACCTCTGTGGGGGGAGGCGAGCAGTACTTC.

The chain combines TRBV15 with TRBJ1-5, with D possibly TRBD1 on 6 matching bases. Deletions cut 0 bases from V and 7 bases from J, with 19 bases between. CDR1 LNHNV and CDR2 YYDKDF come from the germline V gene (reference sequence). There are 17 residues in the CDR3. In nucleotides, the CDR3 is TGTGCCACCAGCAGAGATAAGAAGGGGGTAGGGTTCCAGCCCCAGCATTTT. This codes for CATSRDKKGVGFQPQHF.

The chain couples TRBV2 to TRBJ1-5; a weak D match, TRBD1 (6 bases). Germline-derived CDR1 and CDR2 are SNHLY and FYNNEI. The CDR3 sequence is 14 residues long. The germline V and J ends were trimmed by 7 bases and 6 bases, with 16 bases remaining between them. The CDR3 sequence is CASKAGVTLQPQHF. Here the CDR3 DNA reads TGTGCCAGCAAGGCAGGGGTTACACTTCAGCCCCAGCATTTT.

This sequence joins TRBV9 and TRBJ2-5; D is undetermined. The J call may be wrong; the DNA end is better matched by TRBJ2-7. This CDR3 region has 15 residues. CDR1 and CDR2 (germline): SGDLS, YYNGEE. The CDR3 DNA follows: TGTGCCAGCAGCGTAGCTAAGAGCGAATCCTACGAGCAGTACTTC. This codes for CASSVAKSESYEQYF.

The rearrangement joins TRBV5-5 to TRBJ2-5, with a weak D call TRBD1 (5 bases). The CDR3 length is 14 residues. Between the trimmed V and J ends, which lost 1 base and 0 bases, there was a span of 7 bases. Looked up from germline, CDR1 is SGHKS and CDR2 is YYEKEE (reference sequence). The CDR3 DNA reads TGTGCCAGCAGCTTGACGACAGACCAAGAGACCCAGTACTTC. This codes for CASSLTTDQETQYF.

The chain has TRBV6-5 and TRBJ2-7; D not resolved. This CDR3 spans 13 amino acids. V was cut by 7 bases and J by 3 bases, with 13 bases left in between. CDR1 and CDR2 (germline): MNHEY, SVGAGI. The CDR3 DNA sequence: TGTGCCAGCAAGCGTCCTGTCGGCTACGAGCAGTACTTC. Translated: CASKRPVGYEQYF.

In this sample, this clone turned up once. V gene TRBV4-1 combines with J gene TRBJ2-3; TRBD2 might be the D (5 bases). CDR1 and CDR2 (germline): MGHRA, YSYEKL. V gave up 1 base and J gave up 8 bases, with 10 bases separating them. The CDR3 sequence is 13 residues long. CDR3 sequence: CASSQATEGTQYF. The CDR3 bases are TGCGCCAGCAGCCAAGCTACCGAGGGTACGCAGTATTTT.